The 9 T cell receptor beta chains listed next were all sequenced from one sample in a study of T-cell reconstitution after alpha-beta-depleted transplantation in children. Unique molecular identifiers were incorporated when the TCRbeta library was constructed. TCRdb fed the PCR reads into MiXCR, producing one record per CDR3 protein. The sample records around 92,000 distinct CDR3 sequences, more than 10% being singletons. The sequenced sample was PBMCs from the stem cell graft donor, obtained from the stem cell graft. These receptors originate from a human donor who donated a stem cell graft to a child with inherited bone marrow failure.

This clonotype was detected ten times or more. This chain links TRBV28 with TRBJ1-1; maybe TRBD1 (5 bases). CDR1 MDHEN and CDR2 SYDVKM come from the germline V gene. The germline V and J ends were trimmed by 2 bases and 6 bases, with 13 bases remaining between them. This CDR3 has 14 amino acids. The CDR3 nucleotides are TGTGCCAGCAGTTTAGGATCGGGGGGGTCTGAAGCTTTCTTT. It encodes CASSLGSGGSEAFF.

This clonotype was counted many times. V gene TRBV24-1 combines with J gene TRBJ2-1; unclear D gene. This CDR3 is built from 14 residues. Trimming pared 0 bases from V and 7 bases from J, leaving 9 bases between. The germline CDR1 and CDR2 sequences are KGHDR and SFDVKD. The CDR3 is CATSDLVGFNEQFF. CDR3 coding DNA: TGTGCCACCAGTGATTTGGTGGGTTTTAATGAGCAGTTCTTC.

Many counts were recorded for this clonotype. The V call is TRBV6-5, the J call TRBJ1-4, with 9 bases that match TRBD1. Germline assignment: CDR1 MNHEY and CDR2 SVGAGI. This CDR3 comprises 16 residues. The V gene end was trimmed by 6 bases and the J gene end by 3 bases; junction bases not matched to a gene: 8. The CDR3 DNA sequence: TGTGCCAGCAGGGGGACAGGGCTCATTCCTAATGAAAAACTGTTTTTT. Translating gives CASRGTGLIPNEKLFF.

In this sample, this clonotype turned up many times. The V gene is TRBV29-1, the J gene TRBJ2-3, with 8 bases matching TRBD2. CDR3 length equals 15 residues. The J segment lost 2 bases and the V segment lost 4 bases, leaving 8 bases of the junction unmatched. The germline gives CDR1 SQVTM, CDR2 ANQGSEA. DNA for the CDR3: TGCAGCGTTGCGTGGCTAGCGGGTTACACAGATACGCAGTATTTT. Its translation is CSVAWLAGYTDTQYF.

This clonotype occurred many times. V and J are TRBV11-2 and TRBJ2-7; D ambiguous. CDR3 length equals 11 residues. The germline gives CDR1 SGHAT, CDR2 FQNNGV. V lost 1 base and J lost 6, with 4 bases in between. CDR3 in DNA: TGTGCCAGCAGCTTAGCCGCCGAGCAGTACTTC. This codes for CASSLAAEQYF.

This chain uses TRBV5-1 with TRBJ2-5, with D perhaps TRBD2 (6 bases). Germline assignment: CDR1 SGHRS and CDR2 YFSETQ. This CDR3 region has 13 residues. Trimming removed 5 bases from V and 4 bases from J, with 12 bases in between. CDR3 nucleotides: TGCGCCAGCAGTGGGGGGTCCGGAGAGACCCAGTACTTC. Protein: CASSGGSGETQYF.

The table lists this clonotype with many counts. The chain is built from TRBV5-1 and TRBJ2-1; D is ambiguous. Germline assignment: CDR1 SGHRS and CDR2 YFSETQ. The CDR3 is 13 residues long. The V end lost 1 base, the J end lost 4 bases, and 6 bases lay between the germline ends. In DNA form, the CDR3 reads TGCGCCAGCAGCTTGAACGGTTACAATGAGCAGTTCTTC. It specifies CASSLNGYNEQFF.

The V gene is TRBV7-2, the J gene TRBJ2-7, with D maybe TRBD2 (6 bases). The CDR3 extends over 14 amino acids. CDR1 and CDR2 from the germline V gene are SGHTA and FQGNSA. With 8 bases removed from V and 3 bases from J, the gap between germline ends came to 17 bases. Written as DNA, the CDR3 is TGTGCCAGCGGTAACGGGAGATTCTTCTACGAGCAGTACTTC. Protein sequence: CASGNGRFFYEQYF.

The chain recombines TRBV27 with TRBJ2-7; D possibly matches TRBD1 or TRBD2 (5 bases each). The CDR3 extends over 14 amino acids. The germline gives CDR1 MNHEY, CDR2 SMNVEV (reference sequence). Trimming took off 5 bases at V and 2 bases at J, with 13 bases between the two ends. The CDR3 DNA sequence: TGTGCCAGCAGTCCGAATCTGGGGGCCTACGAGCAGTACTTC. This sequence encodes CASSPNLGAYEQYF.